The source of this TCR beta chain is a study of cytomegalovirus exposure and HLA in healthy donors. Amplification used 60 Vbeta primers and 13 Jbeta primers. Repertoires were generated with immunoSEQ multiplex PCR, while TCRdb's copy carries only in-frame clones and drops some. The sample holds 55,000 to 65,000 clones, around 80% seen once. This CDR3 has 15 amino acids. From germline, CDR1 is MGHDK and CDR2 SYGVNS. Trimming cost V 4 bases and J 2 bases; bases outside gene matches: 4. This clone was picked up a small number of times. The gene calls are TRBV25-1 and TRBJ1-5, with 8 bases aligning to TRBD1. This TCR was recovered from a woman between 40 and 55 years old in good health and CMV-seronegative. The material sequenced was PBMCs. CDR3 sequence (DNA): TGTGCCAGCAGTGGACAGGGGCCGGGCAATCAGCCCCAGCATTTT. Amino acid sequence: CASSGQGPGNQPQHF.